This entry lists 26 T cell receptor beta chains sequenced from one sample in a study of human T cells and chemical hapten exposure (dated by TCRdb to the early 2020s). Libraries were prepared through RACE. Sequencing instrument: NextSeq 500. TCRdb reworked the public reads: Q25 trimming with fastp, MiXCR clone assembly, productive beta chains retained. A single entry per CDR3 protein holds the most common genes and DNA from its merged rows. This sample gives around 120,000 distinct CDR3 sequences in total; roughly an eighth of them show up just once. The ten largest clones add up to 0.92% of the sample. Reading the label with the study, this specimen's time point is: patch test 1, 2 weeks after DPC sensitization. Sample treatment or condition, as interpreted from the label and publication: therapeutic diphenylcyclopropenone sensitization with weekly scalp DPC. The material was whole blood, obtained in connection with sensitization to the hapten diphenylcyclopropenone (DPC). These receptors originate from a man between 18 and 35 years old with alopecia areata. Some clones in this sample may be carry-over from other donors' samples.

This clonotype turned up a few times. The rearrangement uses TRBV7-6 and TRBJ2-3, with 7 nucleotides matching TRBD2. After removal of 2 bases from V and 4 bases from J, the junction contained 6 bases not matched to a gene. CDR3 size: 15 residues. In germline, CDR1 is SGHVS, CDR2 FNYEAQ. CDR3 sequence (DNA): TGTGCCAGCAGCTTAAGACGGGGGGTCTCAGATACGCAGTATTTT. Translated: CASSLRRGVSDTQYF.

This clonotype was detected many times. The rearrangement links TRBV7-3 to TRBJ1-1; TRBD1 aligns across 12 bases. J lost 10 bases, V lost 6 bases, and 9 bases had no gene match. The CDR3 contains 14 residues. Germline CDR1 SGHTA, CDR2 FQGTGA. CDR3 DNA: TGTGCCAGCAGACGGGACAGGGGGCAGCGGGGAGCTTTCTTT. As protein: CASRRDRGQRGAFF.

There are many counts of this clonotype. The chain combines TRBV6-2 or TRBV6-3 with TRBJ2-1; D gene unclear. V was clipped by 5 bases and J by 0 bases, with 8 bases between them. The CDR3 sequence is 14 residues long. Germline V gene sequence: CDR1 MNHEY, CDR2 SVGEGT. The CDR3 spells CASSDAISYNEQFF. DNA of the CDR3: TGTGCCAGCAGTGATGCGATCTCCTACAATGAGCAGTTCTTC.

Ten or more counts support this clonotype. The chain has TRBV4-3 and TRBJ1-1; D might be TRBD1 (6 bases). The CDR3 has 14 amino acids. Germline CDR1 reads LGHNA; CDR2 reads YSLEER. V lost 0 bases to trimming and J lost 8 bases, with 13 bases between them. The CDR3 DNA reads TGCGCCAGCAGCCAAGATCCAGGGGAATCCGAAGCTTTCTTT. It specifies CASSQDPGESEAFF.

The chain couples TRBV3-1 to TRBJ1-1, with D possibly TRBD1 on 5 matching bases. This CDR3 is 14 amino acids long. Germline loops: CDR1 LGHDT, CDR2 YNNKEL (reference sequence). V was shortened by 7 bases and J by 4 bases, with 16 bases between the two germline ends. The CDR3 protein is CASTSRGGGTEAFF. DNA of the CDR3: TGTGCCAGCACCTCCCGGGGGGGTGGCACTGAAGCTTTCTTT. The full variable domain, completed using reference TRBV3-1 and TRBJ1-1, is DTAVSQTPKYLVTQMGNDKSIKCEQNLGHDTMYWYKQDSKKFLKIMFSYNNKELIINETVPNRFSPKSPDKAHLNLHINSLELGDSAVYFCASTSRGGGTEAFFGQGTRLTVV.

CDR3 sequence (DNA): TGCAGTGTCGCGGGGGGCCGCCTCTACGAGCAGTACGTC. The encoded protein is CSVAGGRLYEQYV. The chain recombines TRBV20-1 with TRBJ2-7; 8 positions agree with TRBD2. The junction had 8 bases not matched to a gene; V was cut back by 7 bases and J by 3 bases. CDR1 is DFQATT and CDR2 is SNEGSKA in the germline V gene (reference sequence). The CDR3 totals 13 residues.

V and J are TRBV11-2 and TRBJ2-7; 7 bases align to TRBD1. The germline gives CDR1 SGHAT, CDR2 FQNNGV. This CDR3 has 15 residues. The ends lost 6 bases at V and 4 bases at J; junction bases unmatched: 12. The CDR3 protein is CASSLSNDRVYEQYF. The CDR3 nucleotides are TGTGCCAGCAGTCTTTCCAATGACAGGGTTTACGAGCAGTACTTC.

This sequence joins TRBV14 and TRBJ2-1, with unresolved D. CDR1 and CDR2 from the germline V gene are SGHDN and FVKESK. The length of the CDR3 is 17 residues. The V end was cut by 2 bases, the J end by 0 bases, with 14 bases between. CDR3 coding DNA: TGTGCCAGCAGCCAACCAAGGACCTCGAGCTCCTACAATGAGCAGTTCTTC. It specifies CASSQPRTSSSYNEQFF.

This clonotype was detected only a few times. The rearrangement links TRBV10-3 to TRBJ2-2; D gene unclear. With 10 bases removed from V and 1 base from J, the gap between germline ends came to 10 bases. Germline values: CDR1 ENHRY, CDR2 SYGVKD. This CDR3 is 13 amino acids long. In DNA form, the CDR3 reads TGTGCCACTACCTCACTGAACACCGGGGAGCTGTTTTTT. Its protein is CATTSLNTGELFF.

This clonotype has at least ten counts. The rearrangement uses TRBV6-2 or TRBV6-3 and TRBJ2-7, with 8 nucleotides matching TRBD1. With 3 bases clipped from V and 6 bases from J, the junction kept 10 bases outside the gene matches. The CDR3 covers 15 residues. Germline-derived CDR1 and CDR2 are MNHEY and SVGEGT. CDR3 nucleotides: TGTGCCAGCAGTTATGAGACAGGGGCTTCGTTCGAGCAGTACTTC. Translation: CASSYETGASFEQYF.

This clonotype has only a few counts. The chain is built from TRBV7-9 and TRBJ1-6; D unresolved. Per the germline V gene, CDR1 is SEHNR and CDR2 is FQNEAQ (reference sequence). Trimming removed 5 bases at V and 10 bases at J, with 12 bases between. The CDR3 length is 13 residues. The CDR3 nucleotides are TGTGCCAGCAGCATTAATGACATATCACCCCTCCACTTT. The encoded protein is CASSINDISPLHF. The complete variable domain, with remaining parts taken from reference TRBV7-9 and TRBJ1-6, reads DTGVSQNPRHKITKRGQNVTFRCDPISEHNRLYWYRQTLGQGPEFLTYFQNEAQLEKSRLLSDRFSAERPKGSFSTLEIQRTEQGDSAMYLCASSINDISPLHFGNGTRLTVT.

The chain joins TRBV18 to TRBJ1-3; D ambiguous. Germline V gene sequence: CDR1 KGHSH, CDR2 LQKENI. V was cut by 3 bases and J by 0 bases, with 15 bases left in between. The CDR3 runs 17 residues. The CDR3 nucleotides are TGTGCCAGCTCACCCTACAACGACGGTTCCTCTGGAAACACCATATATTTT. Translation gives CASSPYNDGSSGNTIYF.

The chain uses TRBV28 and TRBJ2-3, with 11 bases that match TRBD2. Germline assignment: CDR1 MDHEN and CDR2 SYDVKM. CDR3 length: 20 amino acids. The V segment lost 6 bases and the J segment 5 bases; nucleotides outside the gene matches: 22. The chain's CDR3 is CASSPFIPLVAGGPGDTQYF. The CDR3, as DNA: TGTGCCAGCAGCCCCTTTATCCCTCTCGTAGCGGGGGGGCCTGGAGATACGCAGTATTTT.

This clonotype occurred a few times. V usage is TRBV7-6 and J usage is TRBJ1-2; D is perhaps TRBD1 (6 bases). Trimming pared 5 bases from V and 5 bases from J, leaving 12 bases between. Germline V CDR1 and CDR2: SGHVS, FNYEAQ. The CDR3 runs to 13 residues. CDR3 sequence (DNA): TGTGCCAGCAGCCCACAGGGTTTTTATGGCTACACCTTC. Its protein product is CASSPQGFYGYTF.

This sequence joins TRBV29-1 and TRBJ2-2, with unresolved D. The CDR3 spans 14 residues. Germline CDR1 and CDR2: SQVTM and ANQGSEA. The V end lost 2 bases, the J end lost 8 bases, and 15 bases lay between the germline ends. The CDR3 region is CSVERLGRSGELFF. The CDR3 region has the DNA TGCAGCGTTGAAAGATTAGGGCGATCTGGGGAGCTGTTTTTT.

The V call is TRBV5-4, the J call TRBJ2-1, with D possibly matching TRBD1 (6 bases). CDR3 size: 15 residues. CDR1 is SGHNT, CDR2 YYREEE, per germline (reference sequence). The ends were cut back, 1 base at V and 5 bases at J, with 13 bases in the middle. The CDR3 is CASSLKIRDNNEQFF. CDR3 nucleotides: TGTGCCAGCAGCTTGAAAATACGGGACAACAATGAGCAGTTCTTC.

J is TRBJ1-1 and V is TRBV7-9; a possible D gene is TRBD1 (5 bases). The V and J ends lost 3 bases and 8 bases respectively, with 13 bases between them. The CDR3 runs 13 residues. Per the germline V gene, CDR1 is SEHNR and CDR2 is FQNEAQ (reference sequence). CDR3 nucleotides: TGTGCCAGCAGCTTTATCCAGGGTGAAGAAGCTTTCTTT. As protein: CASSFIQGEEAFF.

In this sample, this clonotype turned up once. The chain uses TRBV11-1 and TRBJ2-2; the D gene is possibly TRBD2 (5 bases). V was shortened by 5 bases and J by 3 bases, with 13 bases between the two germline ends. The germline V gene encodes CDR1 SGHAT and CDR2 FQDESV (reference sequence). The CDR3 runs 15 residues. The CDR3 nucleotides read TGTGCCAGCAGCACGGGGTTGGGATACACCGGGGAGCTGTTTTTT. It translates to CASSTGLGYTGELFF.

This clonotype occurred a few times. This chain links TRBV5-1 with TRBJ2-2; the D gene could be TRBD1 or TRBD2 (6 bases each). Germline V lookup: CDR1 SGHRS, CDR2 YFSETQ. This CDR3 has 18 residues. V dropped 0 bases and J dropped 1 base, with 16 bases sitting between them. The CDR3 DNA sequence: TGCGCCAGCAGCTTGGCCCTATTCGGGGGCGAGAACACCGGGGAGCTGTTTTTT. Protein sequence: CASSLALFGGENTGELFF.

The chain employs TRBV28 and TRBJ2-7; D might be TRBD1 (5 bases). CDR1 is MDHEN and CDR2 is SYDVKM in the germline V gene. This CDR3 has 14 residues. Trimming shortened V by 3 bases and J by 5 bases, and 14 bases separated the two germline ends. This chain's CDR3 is CASSLRSGPNEQYF. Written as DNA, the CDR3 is TGTGCCAGCAGTTTGCGGTCAGGGCCCAACGAGCAGTACTTC.

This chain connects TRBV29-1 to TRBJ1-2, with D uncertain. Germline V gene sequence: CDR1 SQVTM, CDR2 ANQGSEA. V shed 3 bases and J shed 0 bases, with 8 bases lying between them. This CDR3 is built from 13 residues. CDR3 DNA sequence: TGCAGCGTTGACCCGGAGACTAACTATGGCTACACCTTC. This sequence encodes CSVDPETNYGYTF.

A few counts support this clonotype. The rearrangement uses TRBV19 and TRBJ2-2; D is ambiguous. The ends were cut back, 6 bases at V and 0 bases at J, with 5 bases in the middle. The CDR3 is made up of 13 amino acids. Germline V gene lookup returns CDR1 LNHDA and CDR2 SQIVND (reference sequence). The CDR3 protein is CASRYANTGELFF. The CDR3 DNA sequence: TGTGCCAGTAGGTATGCGAACACCGGGGAGCTGTTTTTT.

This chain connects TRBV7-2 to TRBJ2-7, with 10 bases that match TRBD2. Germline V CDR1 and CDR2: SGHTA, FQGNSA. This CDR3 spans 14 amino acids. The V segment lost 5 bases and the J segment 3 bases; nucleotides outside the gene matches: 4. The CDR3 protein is CASSISGGFYEQYF. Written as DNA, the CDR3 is TGTGCCAGCAGCATTAGCGGGGGGTTCTACGAGCAGTACTTC.

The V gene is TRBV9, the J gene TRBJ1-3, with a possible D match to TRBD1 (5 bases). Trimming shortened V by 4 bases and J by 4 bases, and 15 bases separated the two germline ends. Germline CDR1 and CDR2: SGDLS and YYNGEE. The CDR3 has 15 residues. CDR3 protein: CASSPSPPGGNTIYF. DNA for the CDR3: TGTGCCAGCAGCCCCTCACCACCAGGGGGAAACACCATATATTTT.

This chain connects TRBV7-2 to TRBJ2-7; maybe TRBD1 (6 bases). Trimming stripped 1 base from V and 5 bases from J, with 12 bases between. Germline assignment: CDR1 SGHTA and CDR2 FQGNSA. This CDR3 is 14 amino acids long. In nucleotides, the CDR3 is TGTGCCAGCAGCTTAGGTTCACAGGGCCACGAGCAGTACTTC. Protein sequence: CASSLGSQGHEQYF.

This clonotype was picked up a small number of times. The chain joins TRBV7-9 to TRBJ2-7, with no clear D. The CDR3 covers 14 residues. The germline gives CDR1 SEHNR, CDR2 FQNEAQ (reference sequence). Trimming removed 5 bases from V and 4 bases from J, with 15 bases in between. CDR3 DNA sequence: TGTGCCAGCAGCCCCGCGACACCTCGTTACGAGCAGTACTTC. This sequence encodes CASSPATPRYEQYF.